The 2 T cell receptor beta chains below come from one sample, sequenced in a study of liver allograft versus peripheral blood T cells. As for the study in general: Comparative analysis was performed on T cell receptor repertoires from transplanted livers and from recipients' peripheral blood.

TCRdb itself ran the reads through MiXCR, one entry per CDR3 protein. This sample has several thousand distinct CDR3 sequences, with approximately 15% found just once. The receptor source for this set is a human patient who had a liver transplant. A subset of T cells may come from the graft donor.

This rearrangement joins TRBV28 to TRBJ2-7; D gene ambiguous. Trimming shortened V by 5 bases and J by 6 bases, and 17 bases separated the two germline ends. The germline gives CDR1 MDHEN, CDR2 SYDVKM. This CDR3 has 14 amino acids. CDR3 nucleotides: TGTGCCAGCAGTCCCCCAACCCCAGGAGCCGAGCAGTACTTC. This translates into CASSPPTPGAEQYF. Full variable domain (missing parts from reference TRBV28 and TRBJ2-7): DVKVTQSSRYLVKRTGEKVFLECVQDMDHENMFWYRQDPGLGLRLIYFSYDVKMKEKGDIPEGYSVSREKKERFSLILESASTNQTSMYLCASSPPTPGAEQYFGPGTRLTVT.

This clonotype is judged medium-sized. The gene calls are TRBV6-5 and TRBJ1-2, with 7 bases matching TRBD1. The junction had 9 bases not matched to a gene; V was cut back by 2 bases and J by 0 bases. The CDR3 runs 17 residues. Germline V CDR1 and CDR2: MNHEY, SVGAGI. CDR3 residues: CASSYRHPDRANYGYTF. CDR3 bases: TGTGCCAGCAGTTACCGCCACCCTGACAGGGCTAACTATGGCTACACCTTC.